The T cell receptor beta chain described here comes from a study of CD8+CD57+ T cells in acquired aplastic anemia. Study in general: An average of 3.2 ug of DNA was obtained from sorted CD4+ and CD8+ cells. Among healthy donors, CD4+ cells averaged roughly 11 million reads.

TCR beta VDJ and CDR3 were profiled, and genomic DNA was the template. TCRdb reprocessed the reads via MiXCR and lists one record per CDR3 protein. The top ten clones hold less than 25% of a sample with 40,000 to 45,000 distinct CDR3 sequences, about 65% of them seen once. Broader study findings: A significant difference in CD8+ Simpson's diversity between patients and controls was not found. There were roughly 30 CD8+ CDR3 sequences that occurred in both patients and controls.

Of note for this clonotype: The antigen is unknown.

Trimming left V 5 bases short and J 7 bases short, with 9 bases between. This CDR3 is 11 amino acids long. Germline loops: CDR1 ENHRY, CDR2 SYGVKD. This rearrangement joins TRBV10-3 to TRBJ2-7; D is perhaps TRBD1 (6 bases). The sequencing input was sorted CD4+, CD8+, or CD8+CD57+ T cells (not recorded which) from PBMCs. The TCR originated in a human donor in good health, serving as a control. CDR3 coding DNA: TGTGCCATCAGTAAAGGACAGGAGCAGTACTTC. Translated, it gives CAISKGQEQYF.